These T cell receptor beta chains were read from a single sample in a study of Tregs in tolerant kidney transplant recipients. The data were produced by immunoSEQ multiplex PCR, yet TCRdb's version contains in-frame clones alone and is incomplete. The sample holds tens of thousands of clones, approximately 89% seen once. Here the sequenced sample was Tregs from blood, taken before the transplant. Every receptor here comes from a human donor who received a combined kidney and bone marrow transplant. The CDR3 runs from the conserved cysteine through the conserved F or W. A D gene is named only where the DNA matches it firmly. Size is omitted from some rows. Given values are once, few, many or a class for expanded clones.

CDR3: CASSTVATNEKLFF; DNA: TGTGCCAGCTCCACGGTTGCAACTAATGAAAAACTGTTTTTT; J: TRBJ1-4; D: NA; V: TRBV18; size: NA
CDR3: CASSSSRKHYEQYF; DNA: TGTGCCAGCAGCTCTTCAAGGAAACACTACGAGCAGTACTTC; J: TRBJ2-7; D: NA; V: TRBV11-2; size: NA
CDR3: CASSFLAGTGELFF; DNA: TGTGCCAGCAGCTTTCTCGCGGGCACCGGGGAGCTGTTTTTT; J: TRBJ2-2; D: NA; V: TRBV7-9; size: NA
CDR3: CASSDRTYEQYF; DNA: TGTGCCAGCAGTGACCGGACCTACGAGCAGTACTTC; J: TRBJ2-7; D: NA; V: TRBV25-1; size: NA
CDR3: CASSPRLAFNEQYF; DNA: TGTGCCAGCAGCCCCCGACTAGCATTTAACGAGCAGTACTTC; J: TRBJ2-7; D: TRBD2; V: TRBV9; size: NA
CDR3: CASSEGQGGWETQYF; DNA: TGTGCCAGCAGCGAGGGACAGGGAGGTTGGGAGACCCAGTACTTC; J: TRBJ2-5; D: TRBD1; V: TRBV2; size: NA
CDR3: CASSPGRPPYEQYF; DNA: TGTGCCAGCAGCCCCGGGAGGCCGCCCTACGAGCAGTACTTC; J: TRBJ2-7; D: TRBD2; V: TRBV7-7; size: NA
CDR3: CASSLDTGRGRELFF; DNA: TGTGCCAGCAGCTTAGATACGGGACGGGGTAGGGAGCTGTTTTTT; J: TRBJ2-2; D: NA; V: TRBV11-2; size: NA
CDR3: CASRVLAGTSVEQYF; DNA: TGTGCCAGCAGGGTCTTAGCGGGAACCTCTGTCGAGCAGTACTTC; J: TRBJ2-7; D: TRBD2; V: TRBV27; size: NA
CDR3: CASMGTGRGNQPQHF; DNA: TGTGCCAGCATGGGGACAGGGCGAGGCAATCAGCCCCAGCATTTT; J: TRBJ1-5; D: TRBD1; V: TRBV2; size: few
CDR3: CASSLVGGRNEQFF; DNA: TGCGCCAGCAGCTTGGTAGGGGGGCGTAATGAGCAGTTCTTC; J: TRBJ2-1; D: NA; V: TRBV5-1; size: NA
CDR3: CAWRPGLDNEQFF; DNA: TGTGCCTGGAGACCGGGACTAGACAATGAGCAGTTCTTC; J: TRBJ2-1; D: TRBD2; V: TRBV30; size: NA
CDR3: CASSAPTSHEQYF; DNA: TGTGCCAGCTCAGCCCCGACTAGCCACGAGCAGTACTTC; J: TRBJ2-7; D: TRBD2; V: TRBV6-6; size: NA
CDR3: CASSGSRGAGRGYGYTF; DNA: TGTGCCAGCAGTGGCTCTCGGGGGGCAGGTCGGGGCTATGGCTACACCTTC; J: TRBJ1-2; D: NA; V: TRBV6-1; size: NA
CDR3: CASSVGRRTGAQETQYF; DNA: TGTGCCAGCAGCGTAGGTAGGAGGACAGGGGCTCAAGAGACCCAGTACTTC; J: TRBJ2-5; D: TRBD1; V: TRBV9; size: once
CDR3: CASSLKPPTSVDEQFF; DNA: TGTGCCAGCAGCTTAAAACCCCCGACTAGCGTCGATGAGCAGTTCTTC; J: TRBJ2-1; D: TRBD2; V: TRBV7-3; size: NA
CDR3: CASSDAGTYEQYF; DNA: TGCGCCAGCAGTGATGCGGGGACCTACGAGCAGTACTTC; J: TRBJ2-7; D: NA; V: TRBV10-1; size: NA
CDR3: CASSLTRNEQFF; DNA: TGTGCCAGCAGCTTAACGAGGAATGAGCAGTTCTTC; J: TRBJ2-1; D: NA; V: TRBV7-3; size: few
CDR3: CASSPAIDRRNTEAFF; DNA: TGTGCCAGCAGCCCTGCTATCGACCGGAGGAACACTGAAGCTTTCTTT; J: TRBJ1-1; D: NA; V: TRBV11-2; size: NA
CDR3: CASSSPNTEAFF; DNA: TGTGCCAGCAGCTCCCCTAACACTGAAGCTTTCTTT; J: TRBJ1-1; D: NA; V: TRBV5-4; size: NA
CDR3: CASSYSGGNTEAFF; DNA: TGTGCCAGCAGTTACTCGGGAGGGAACACTGAAGCTTTCTTT; J: TRBJ1-1; D: NA; V: TRBV6-5; size: NA
CDR3: CASSSPPGLAGGSTDTQYF; DNA: TGTGCCAGCAGCTCCCCCCCGGGACTAGCGGGAGGGAGCACAGATACGCAGTATTTT; J: TRBJ2-3; D: TRBD2; V: TRBV7-2; size: once
CDR3: CASSSGQGTYEQYF; DNA: TGTGCCAGCAGCTCGGGACAGGGGACCTACGAGCAGTACTTC; J: TRBJ2-7; D: TRBD1; V: TRBV11-2; size: NA
CDR3: CASSDNRGFDTEAFF; DNA: TGTGCCAGCAGTGATAACAGGGGATTCGACACTGAAGCTTTCTTT; J: TRBJ1-1; D: TRBD1; V: TRBV2; size: NA
CDR3: CASSWTSGQADTQYF; DNA: TGTGCCAGTAGCTGGACTAGCGGGCAGGCAGATACGCAGTATTTT; J: TRBJ2-3; D: TRBD2; V: TRBV19; size: once
CDR3: CASSLLDPGQPQHF; DNA: TGTGCCAGCAGCTTATTGGACCCAGGACAGCCCCAGCATTTT; J: TRBJ1-5; D: NA; V: TRBV11-2; size: NA
CDR3: CASSPEGVTQYF; DNA: TGTGCTAGCAGCCCCGAAGGGGTGACCCAGTACTTC; J: TRBJ2-5; D: NA; V: TRBV7-7; size: NA
CDR3: CASSLVIGVNEQFF; DNA: TGCGCCAGCAGCCTCGTGATAGGGGTCAATGAGCAGTTCTTC; J: TRBJ2-1; D: NA; V: TRBV5-1; size: NA
CDR3: CASSLEGSYGYTF; DNA: TGTGCCAGCAGTTTGGAGGGGAGTTATGGCTACACCTTC; J: TRBJ1-2; D: NA; V: TRBV28; size: once
CDR3: CASSIGTSGTDEQYF; DNA: TGTGCCAGTAGTATAGGGACTAGCGGGACCGATGAGCAGTACTTC; J: TRBJ2-7; D: TRBD2; V: TRBV19; size: NA
CDR3: CASSFQGDSYEQYF; DNA: TGTGCCAGCAGCTTCCAGGGGGATTCATACGAGCAGTACTTC; J: TRBJ2-7; D: TRBD1; V: TRBV5-5; size: NA
CDR3: CASSSVLLAGYEQYF; DNA: TGTGCCAGCTCGTCCGTTTTACTAGCGGGGTACGAGCAGTACTTC; J: TRBJ2-7; D: TRBD2; V: TRBV18; size: NA
CDR3: CASSYSRRGYEQYF; DNA: TGTGCCAGCAGTTACTCGAGGCGGGGCTACGAGCAGTACTTC; J: TRBJ2-7; D: NA; V: TRBV6-5; size: NA
CDR3: CAWSVLGRLDYEPYF; DNA: TGTGCCTGGAGTGTACTGGGCCGCCTTGACTACGAGCCGTACTTC; J: TRBJ2-5; D: NA; V: TRBV30; size: NA
CDR3: CASKANHNEQFF; DNA: TGTGCCAGCAAGGCAAATCACAATGAGCAGTTCTTC; J: TRBJ2-1; D: NA; V: TRBV28; size: NA
CDR3: CASQTGTSGKYEQYF; DNA: TGTGCCAGCCAAACCGGGACTAGCGGGAAATACGAGCAGTACTTC; J: TRBJ2-7; D: TRBD2; V: TRBV2; size: NA
CDR3: CASSSDRAQRTQYF; DNA: TGTGCCAGTAGTAGTGACAGGGCCCAAAGGACCCAGTACTTC; J: TRBJ2-5; D: TRBD1; V: TRBV19; size: once
CDR3: CASSLGGTDNQPQHF; DNA: TGTGCCAGCAGCTTAGGAGGGACAGACAATCAGCCCCAGCATTTT; J: TRBJ1-5; D: TRBD1; V: TRBV7-9; size: NA
CDR3: CASSLQDYQETQYF; DNA: TGCGCCAGCAGCTTACAGGACTACCAAGAGACCCAGTACTTC; J: TRBJ2-5; D: NA; V: TRBV5-1; size: NA
CDR3: CASRAETPYEQYF; DNA: TGTGCCAGCAGGGCCGAGACTCCCTACGAGCAGTACTTC; J: TRBJ2-7; D: NA; V: TRBV27; size: NA
CDR3: CAWSRGVQETQYF; DNA: TGTGCCTGGAGTAGGGGCGTACAAGAGACCCAGTACTTC; J: TRBJ2-5; D: NA; V: TRBV30; size: NA
CDR3: CASGVIQETQYF; DNA: TGTGCCTCGGGAGTGATTCAAGAGACCCAGTACTTC; J: TRBJ2-5; D: NA; V: TRBV28; size: NA
CDR3: CASSLTSGSLNEQYF; DNA: TGTGCCAGCAGTCTAACCTCAGGTAGCCTGAACGAGCAGTACTTC; J: TRBJ2-7; D: NA; V: TRBV6-5; size: NA
CDR3: CASSQATSGNTGELFF; DNA: TGCGCCAGCAGCCAAGCGACTAGCGGTAACACCGGGGAGCTGTTTTTT; J: TRBJ2-2; D: TRBD2; V: TRBV4-3; size: NA
CDR3: CASSLGLQETQYF; DNA: TGCGCCAGCAGCTTGGGACTCCAAGAGACCCAGTACTTC; J: TRBJ2-5; D: NA; V: TRBV5-1; size: NA
CDR3: CASSLEGDTNTEAFF; DNA: TGCGCCAGCAGCTTGGAAGGAGATACGAACACTGAAGCTTTCTTT; J: TRBJ1-1; D: NA; V: TRBV5-1; size: NA
CDR3: CASSLAGYSYNEQFF; DNA: TGTGCCAGCAGCTTAGCAGGGTATTCCTACAATGAGCAGTTCTTC; J: TRBJ2-1; D: NA; V: TRBV7-9; size: NA
CDR3: CASSTSGTSGFNEQFF; DNA: TGTGCCAGCAGCACCTCCGGGACTAGCGGCTTTAATGAGCAGTTCTTC; J: TRBJ2-1; D: TRBD2; V: TRBV11-1; size: once
CDR3: CSAKREAQYF; DNA: TGCAGTGCCAAGAGGGAGGCCCAGTACTTC; J: TRBJ2-5; D: NA; V: TRBV20-1; size: NA
CDR3: CASSRGQGYEQYF; DNA: TGTGCCAGCTCACGGGGACAGGGTTACGAGCAGTACTTC; J: TRBJ2-7; D: TRBD1; V: TRBV18; size: NA
CDR3: CASSDKPGLSLLLAKNIQYF; DNA: TGTGCCAGTAGTGACAAGCCGGGACTTTCGCTCCTTCTAGCCAAAAACATTCAGTACTTC; J: TRBJ2-4; D: NA; V: TRBV19; size: NA
CDR3: CASSLQGYEQYF; DNA: TGTGCCAGCAGCTTACAGGGGTACGAGCAGTACTTC; J: TRBJ2-7; D: NA; V: TRBV7-2; size: NA
CDR3: CASSSGTGRGGYTF; DNA: TGTGCCAGCAGCTCCGGGACAGGGAGAGGAGGCTACACCTTC; J: TRBJ1-2; D: TRBD1; V: TRBV6-6; size: NA
CDR3: CASSLRRGDTEAFF; DNA: TGTGCCAGCAGCTTACGCAGGGGGGATACTGAAGCTTTCTTT; J: TRBJ1-1; D: TRBD1; V: TRBV11-2; size: NA
CDR3: CASSSFGTLNPGELFF; DNA: TGCGCCAGCAGCTCATTCGGGACACTTAACCCCGGGGAGCTGTTTTTT; J: TRBJ2-2; D: NA; V: TRBV5-1; size: NA
CDR3: CASSFGVTSGIYNEQFF; DNA: TGTGCCAGCAGCTTCGGCGTGACTAGCGGGATATACAATGAGCAGTTCTTC; J: TRBJ2-1; D: TRBD2; V: TRBV7-9; size: NA
CDR3: CASSLLSEQFF; DNA: TGTGCCAGCAGCTTATTGAGTGAGCAGTTCTTC; J: TRBJ2-1; D: NA; V: TRBV7-2; size: NA
CDR3: CAISESFGSGKSSYEQYF; DNA: TGTGCCATCAGTGAGTCTTTCGGAAGCGGGAAAAGTTCCTACGAGCAGTACTTC; J: TRBJ2-7; D: TRBD2; V: TRBV10-3; size: NA
CDR3: CASGTGPYEQYF; DNA: TGTGCCAGCGGGACTGGGCCCTACGAGCAGTACTTC; J: TRBJ2-7; D: NA; V: TRBV2; size: NA
CDR3: CSVVRSSGPYEQYF; DNA: TGCAGCGTTGTTAGGTCTAGCGGGCCCTACGAGCAGTACTTC; J: TRBJ2-7; D: TRBD2; V: TRBV29-1; size: NA